This T cell receptor (beta chain) was recorded in a study of post-analysis software for immune sequencing data. Broader study findings: When patients were compared with controls, 4 or 5 TRBV segments were more frequent, TRBV5-6, TRBV5-1 and TRBV20-1 among them. Significantly lower normalized Chao1 diversity was found in patients with multiple sclerosis relative to controls. Analysis by F measure revealed that same-batch samples clustered strongly together.

CDR1 is MDHEN, CDR2 SYDVKM, per germline. This CDR3 contains 13 residues. V was pared by 7 bases and J by 7 bases, with 17 bases between. This clonotype was found many times. The target antigen is unknown. The library was made from cDNA and included unique molecular identifiers. TCRdb re-derived calls from the PCR reads in MiXCR, one entry per CDR3 protein. The data contain over 700,000 distinct CDR3 sequences, approximately 30% of them seen just once; the ten biggest clones take up about 0.5%. The source is a girl aged 5 to 17 with multiple sclerosis. Material: blood. The J gene is TRBJ2-7, the V gene TRBV28, with D tentatively TRBD1 (7 bases). CDR3 nucleotides: TGTGCCAGCACCAGGGGGGTGGGCTATGAGCAGTACTTC. Translation gives CASTRGVGYEQYF.